Below, one T cell receptor beta chain is given with its context. Antigen unknown. TCR beta libraries used about 1.8 micrograms of DNA from cryopreserved PBMCs. The table came from immunoSEQ multiplex PCR; TCRdb's copy has only in-frame clones and leaves some out. The sample holds about 86,000 clones, 86% seen once. This sample is drawn from a study of cytotoxic CD8 clonotypes in ibrutinib-treated CLL. As for the study in general: Collecting the response samples happened after a median 12 months of treatment, with a range of 6 to 36.

Study outcomes and limitations: Under therapy, public clonotypes either contracted or stayed stable, and they were uncommon.

V lost 4 bases and J lost 4; bases outside the gene matches: 4. Germline V gene data show CDR1 as LGHNA and CDR2 as YNFKEQ. The CDR3 runs to 14 residues. The J gene is TRBJ2-4, the V gene TRBV4-2; 7 bases align to TRBD1. The sequencing here drew on PBMCs, taken before ibrutinib treatment. This receptor was obtained from a human donor with chronic lymphocytic leukemia. The CDR3 spells CASSRTTGKNIQYF. The CDR3 nucleotides are TGTGCCAGCAGCCGGACGACAGGGAAAAACATTCAGTACTTC.